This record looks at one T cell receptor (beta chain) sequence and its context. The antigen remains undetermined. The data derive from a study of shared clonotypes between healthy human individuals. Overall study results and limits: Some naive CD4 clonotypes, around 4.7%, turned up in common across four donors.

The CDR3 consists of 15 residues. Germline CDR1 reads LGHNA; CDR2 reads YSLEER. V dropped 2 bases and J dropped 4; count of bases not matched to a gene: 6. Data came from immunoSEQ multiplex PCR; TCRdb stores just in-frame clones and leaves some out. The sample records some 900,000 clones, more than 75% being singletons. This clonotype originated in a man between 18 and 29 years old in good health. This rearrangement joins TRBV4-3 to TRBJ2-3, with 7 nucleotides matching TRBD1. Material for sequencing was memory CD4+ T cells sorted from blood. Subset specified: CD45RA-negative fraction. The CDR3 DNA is TGCGCCAGCAGCCAAAATCTCCAGGGGGCAGATACGCAGTATTTT. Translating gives CASSQNLQGADTQYF.